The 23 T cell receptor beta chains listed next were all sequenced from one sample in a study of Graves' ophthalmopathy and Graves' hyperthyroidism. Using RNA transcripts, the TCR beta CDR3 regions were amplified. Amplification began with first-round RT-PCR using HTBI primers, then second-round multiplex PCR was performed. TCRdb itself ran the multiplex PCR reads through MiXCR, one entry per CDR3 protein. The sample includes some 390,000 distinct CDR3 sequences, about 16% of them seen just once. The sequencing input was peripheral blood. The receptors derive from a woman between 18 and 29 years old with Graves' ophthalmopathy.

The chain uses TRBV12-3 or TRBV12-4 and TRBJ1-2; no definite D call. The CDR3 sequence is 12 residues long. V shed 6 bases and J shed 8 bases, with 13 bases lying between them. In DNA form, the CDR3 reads TGTGCCAGCAGCCCCGGATCAGCGGGCTACACCTTC. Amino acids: CASSPGSAGYTF.

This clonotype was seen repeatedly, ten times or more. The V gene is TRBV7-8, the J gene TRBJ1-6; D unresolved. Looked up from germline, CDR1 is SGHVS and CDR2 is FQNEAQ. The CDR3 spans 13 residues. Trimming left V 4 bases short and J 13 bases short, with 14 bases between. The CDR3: CASSSGRKWPLHF. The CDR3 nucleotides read TGTGCCAGCAGCTCGGGTCGCAAATGGCCCCTCCACTTT. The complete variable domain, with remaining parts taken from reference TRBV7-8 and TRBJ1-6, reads GAGVSQSPRYKVAKRGQDVALRCDPISGHVSLFWYQQALGQGPEFLTYFQNEAQLDKSGLPSDRFFAERPEGSVSTLKIQRTQQEDSAVYLCASSSGRKWPLHFGNGTRLTVT.

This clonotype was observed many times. The CDR3 DNA follows: TGTGCCAGCAGCTCCGGACTCCGGGCACAAGAGACCCAGTACTTC. Its protein product is CASSSGLRAQETQYF. The chain combines TRBV7-9 with TRBJ2-5, with D maybe TRBD2 (5 bases). Germline CDR1 reads SEHNR; CDR2 reads FQNEAQ (reference sequence). The ends were cut back, 4 bases at V and 2 bases at J, with 14 bases in the middle. The CDR3 extends over 15 amino acids.

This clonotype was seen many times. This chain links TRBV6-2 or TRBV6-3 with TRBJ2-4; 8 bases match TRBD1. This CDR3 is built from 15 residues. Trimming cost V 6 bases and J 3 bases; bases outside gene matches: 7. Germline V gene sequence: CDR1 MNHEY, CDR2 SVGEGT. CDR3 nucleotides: TGTGCCAGCAGCGGACAGGGATTGAACAAAAACATTCAGTACTTC. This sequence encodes CASSGQGLNKNIQYF.

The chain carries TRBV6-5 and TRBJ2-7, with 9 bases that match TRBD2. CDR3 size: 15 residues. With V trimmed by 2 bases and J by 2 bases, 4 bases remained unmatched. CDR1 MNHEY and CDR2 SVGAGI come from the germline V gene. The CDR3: CASSYGVAGAYEQYF. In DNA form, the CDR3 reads TGTGCCAGCAGTTACGGGGTAGCGGGAGCCTACGAGCAGTACTTC.

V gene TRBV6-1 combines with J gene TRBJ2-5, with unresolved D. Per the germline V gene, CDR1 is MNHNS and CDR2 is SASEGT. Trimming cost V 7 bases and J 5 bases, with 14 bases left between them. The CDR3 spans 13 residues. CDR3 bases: TGTGCCAGCATTGAGTCCCCGATGGAGACCCAGTACTTC. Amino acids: CASIESPMETQYF.

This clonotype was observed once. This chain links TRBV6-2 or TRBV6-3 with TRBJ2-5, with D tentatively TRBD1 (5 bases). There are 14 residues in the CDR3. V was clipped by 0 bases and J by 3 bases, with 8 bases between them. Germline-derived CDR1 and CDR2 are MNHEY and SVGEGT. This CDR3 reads CASSYSTDKETQYF. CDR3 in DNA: TGTGCCAGCAGTTACTCAACGGACAAAGAGACCCAGTACTTC.

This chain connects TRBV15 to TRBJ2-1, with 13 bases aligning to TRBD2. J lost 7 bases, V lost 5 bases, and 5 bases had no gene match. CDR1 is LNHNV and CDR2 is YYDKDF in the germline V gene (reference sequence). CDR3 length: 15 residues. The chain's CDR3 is CATSPLAGGLNEQFF. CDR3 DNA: TGTGCCACCAGCCCACTAGCGGGAGGGCTAAATGAGCAGTTCTTC.

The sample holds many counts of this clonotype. CDR3 sequence (DNA): TGTGCCAGCACTGCTAGGGGGAACACTGAAGCTTTCTTT. The encoded protein is CASTARGNTEAFF. The rearrangement uses TRBV28 and TRBJ1-1; D perhaps matches TRBD1 (5 bases). Germline V CDR1 and CDR2: MDHEN, SYDVKM. The CDR3 totals 13 residues. Trimming took off 7 bases at V and 1 base at J, with 10 bases between the two ends.

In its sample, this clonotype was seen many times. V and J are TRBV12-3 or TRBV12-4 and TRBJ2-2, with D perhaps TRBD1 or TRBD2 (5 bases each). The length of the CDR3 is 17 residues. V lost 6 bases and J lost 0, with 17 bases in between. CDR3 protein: CASSSEPGRPNTGELFF. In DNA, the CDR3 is TGTGCCAGCAGCTCGGAACCGGGACGGCCGAACACCGGGGAGCTGTTTTTT.

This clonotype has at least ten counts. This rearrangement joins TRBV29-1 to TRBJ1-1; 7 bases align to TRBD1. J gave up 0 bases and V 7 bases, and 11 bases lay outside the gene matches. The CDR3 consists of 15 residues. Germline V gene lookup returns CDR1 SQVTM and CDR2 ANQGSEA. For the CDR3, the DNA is TGCAGCGCCCTCAGGGGGTCCACCATGAACACTGAAGCTTTCTTT. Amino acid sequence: CSALRGSTMNTEAFF. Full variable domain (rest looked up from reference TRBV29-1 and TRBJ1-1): SAVISQKPSRDICQRGTSLTIQCQVDSQVTMMFWYRQQPGQSLTLIATANQGSEATYESGFVIDKFPISRPNLTFSTLTVSNMSPEDSSIYLCSALRGSTMNTEAFFGQGTRLTVV.

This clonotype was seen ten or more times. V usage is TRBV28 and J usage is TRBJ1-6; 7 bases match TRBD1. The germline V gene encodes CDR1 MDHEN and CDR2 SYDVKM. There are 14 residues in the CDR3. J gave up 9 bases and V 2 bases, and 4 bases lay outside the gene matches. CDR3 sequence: CASSLEGGGSPLHF. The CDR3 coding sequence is TGTGCCAGCAGTTTAGAAGGGGGCGGTTCACCCCTCCACTTT. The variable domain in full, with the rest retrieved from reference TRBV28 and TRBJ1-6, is DVKVTQSSRYLVKRTGEKVFLECVQDMDHENMFWYRQDPGLGLRLIYFSYDVKMKEKGDIPEGYSVSREKKERFSLILESASTNQTSMYLCASSLEGGGSPLHFGNGTRLTVT.

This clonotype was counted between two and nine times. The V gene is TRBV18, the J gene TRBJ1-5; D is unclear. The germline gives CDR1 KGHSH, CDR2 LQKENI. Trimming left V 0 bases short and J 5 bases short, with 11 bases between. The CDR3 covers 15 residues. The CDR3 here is CASSPPSAGHQPQHF. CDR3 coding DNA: TGTGCCAGCTCACCACCTTCGGCCGGGCATCAGCCCCAGCATTTT.

The CDR3 DNA is TGTGCCAGCAGTGAAGTTTTGGGACAGGGTCTCACTGAAGCTTTCTTT. Its protein is CASSEVLGQGLTEAFF. V usage is TRBV6-1 and J usage is TRBJ1-1; 9 bases fit TRBD1. Losses at the gene ends were 1 base for V and 4 bases for J; bases not matched to a gene: 7. The germline V gene encodes CDR1 MNHNS and CDR2 SASEGT. The CDR3 contains 16 residues.

DNA for the CDR3: TGTGCCAGCAGGGACGAAGCGTACTATGGCTACACCTTC. This codes for CASRDEAYYGYTF. This chain links TRBV12-3 or TRBV12-4 with TRBJ1-2; D gene ambiguous. V lost 6 bases to trimming and J lost 3 bases, with 11 bases between them. The CDR3 length is 13 residues.

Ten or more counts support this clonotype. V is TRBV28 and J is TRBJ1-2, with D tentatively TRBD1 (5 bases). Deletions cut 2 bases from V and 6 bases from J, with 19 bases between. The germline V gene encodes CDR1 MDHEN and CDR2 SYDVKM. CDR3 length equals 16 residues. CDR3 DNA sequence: TGTGCCAGCAGTTTAGGGGCCCCAGGTGGAGGGCATGGCTACACCTTC. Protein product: CASSLGAPGGGHGYTF.

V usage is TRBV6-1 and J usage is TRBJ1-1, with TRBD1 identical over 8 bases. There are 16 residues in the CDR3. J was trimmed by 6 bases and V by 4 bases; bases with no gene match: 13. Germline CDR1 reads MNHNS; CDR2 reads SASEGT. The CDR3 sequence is CASSGIDRGVSAEAFF. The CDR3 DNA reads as TGTGCCAGCAGTGGAATCGACAGGGGTGTCAGCGCTGAAGCTTTCTTT.

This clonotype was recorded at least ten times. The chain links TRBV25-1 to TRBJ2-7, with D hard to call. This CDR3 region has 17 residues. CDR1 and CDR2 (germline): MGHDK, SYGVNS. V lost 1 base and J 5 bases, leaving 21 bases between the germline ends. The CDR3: CASSELLEVASVNEQYF. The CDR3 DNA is TGTGCCAGCAGTGAATTACTTGAGGTGGCCTCCGTAAACGAGCAGTACTTC.

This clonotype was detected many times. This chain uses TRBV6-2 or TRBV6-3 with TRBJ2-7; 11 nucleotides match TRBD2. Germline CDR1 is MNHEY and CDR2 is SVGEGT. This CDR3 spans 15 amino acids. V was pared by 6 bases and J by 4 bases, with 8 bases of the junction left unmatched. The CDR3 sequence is CASSRLAGGGYEQYF. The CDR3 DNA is TGTGCCAGCAGCAGGCTAGCGGGAGGCGGGTACGAGCAGTACTTC.

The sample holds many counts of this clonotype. CDR3 coding DNA: TGCAGTGCTAAGAGGGGCCATGAGGTCTCCGAGCAGTACTTC. Translated, it gives CSAKRGHEVSEQYF. The chain joins TRBV20-1 to TRBJ2-7, with D possibly being TRBD1 or TRBD2 (5 bases each). This CDR3 is 14 amino acids long. Trimming removed 4 bases at V and 6 bases at J, with 19 bases between. Germline CDR1 is DFQATT and CDR2 is SNEGSKA (reference sequence).

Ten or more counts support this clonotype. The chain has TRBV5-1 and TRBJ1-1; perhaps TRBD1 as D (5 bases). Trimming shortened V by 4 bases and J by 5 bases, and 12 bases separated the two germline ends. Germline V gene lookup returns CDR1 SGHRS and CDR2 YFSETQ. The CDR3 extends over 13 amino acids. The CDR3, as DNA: TGCGCCAGCAGCGACCCGGGGGTAACTGAAGCTTTCTTT. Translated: CASSDPGVTEAFF.

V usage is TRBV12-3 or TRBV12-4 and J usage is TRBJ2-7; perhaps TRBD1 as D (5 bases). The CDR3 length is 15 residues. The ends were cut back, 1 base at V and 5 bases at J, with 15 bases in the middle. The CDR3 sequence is CASSLGAGPSNEQYF. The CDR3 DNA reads TGTGCCAGCAGTTTAGGAGCAGGGCCGTCGAACGAGCAGTACTTC.

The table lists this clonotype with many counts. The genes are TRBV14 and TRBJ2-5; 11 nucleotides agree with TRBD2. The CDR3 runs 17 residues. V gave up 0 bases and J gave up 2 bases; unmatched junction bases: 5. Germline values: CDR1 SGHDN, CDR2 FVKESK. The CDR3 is CASSQDRASGGQETQYF. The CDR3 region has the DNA TGTGCCAGCAGCCAAGATCGCGCTAGCGGGGGGCAAGAGACCCAGTACTTC.